This T cell receptor (beta chain) was captured in a study of OX40 agonist ivuxolimab in advanced cancers. Study information: While on treatment, patients had intravenous ivuxolimab at 0.01 to 10 mg/kg every 2 weeks.

The germline gives CDR1 LNHDA, CDR2 SQIVND (reference sequence). The CDR3 loop spans 13 amino acids. V was trimmed by 3 bases and J by 6 bases, leaving 8 bases between them. Profiling relied on immunoSEQ multiplex PCR, and the TCRdb table lists in-frame clones only, not all of them. The profile covers 85,000 to 100,000 clones, with approximately 89% appearing a single time and approximately 0.2% taken by the ten largest. Autoimmune disease history or systemic immunosuppression disqualified patients. This clonotype was obtained from an adult with an advanced solid tumor such as melanoma, head and neck, liver or kidney cancer. J is TRBJ2-2 and V is TRBV19; D possibly corresponds to TRBD2 (5 bases). The input for sequencing was CD4+ or CD8+ T cells sorted from blood, taken in a trial of the OX40 agonist ivuxolimab. The CDR3 nucleotides read TGTGCCAGTAGTATTCGGGGATCCGGGGAGCTGTTTTTT. It yields the protein CASSIRGSGELFF.